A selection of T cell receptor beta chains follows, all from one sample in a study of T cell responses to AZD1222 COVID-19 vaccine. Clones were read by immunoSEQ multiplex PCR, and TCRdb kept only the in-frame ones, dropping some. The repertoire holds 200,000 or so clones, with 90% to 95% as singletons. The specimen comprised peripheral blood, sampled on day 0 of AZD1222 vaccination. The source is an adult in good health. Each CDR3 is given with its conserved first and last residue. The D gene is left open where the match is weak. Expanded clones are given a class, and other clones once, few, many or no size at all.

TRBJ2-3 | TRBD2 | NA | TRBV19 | CASRALSGRGTDTQYF | TGTGCCAGTAGGGCCCTGAGCGGGAGGGGCACAGATACGCAGTATTTT
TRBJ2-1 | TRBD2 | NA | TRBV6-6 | CASYTGTSGKAEQFF | TGTGCCAGTTACACCGGGACTAGCGGGAAGGCTGAGCAGTTCTTC
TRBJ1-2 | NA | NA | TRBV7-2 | CASSLRNSNYGYTF | TGTGCCAGCAGCTTAAGGAATTCTAACTATGGCTACACCTTC
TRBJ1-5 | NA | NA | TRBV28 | CASSFGRVGNQPQHF | TGTGCCAGCAGTTTCGGGAGGGTTGGTAATCAGCCCCAGCATTTT
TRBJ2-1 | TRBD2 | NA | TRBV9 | CASSLHLAANYNEQFF | TGTGCCAGCAGCCTCCACCTAGCGGCAAACTACAATGAGCAGTTCTTC
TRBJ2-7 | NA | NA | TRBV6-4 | CASSWTPRLYEQYF | TGTGCCAGCAGTTGGACTCCTCGCCTTTACGAGCAGTACTTC
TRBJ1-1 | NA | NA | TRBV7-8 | CASSERRNTEAFF | TGTGCCAGCAGTGAACGACGGAACACTGAAGCTTTCTTT
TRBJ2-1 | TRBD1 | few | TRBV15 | CATSRDGTGGNEQFF | TGTGCCACCAGCAGAGATGGGACAGGGGGCAATGAGCAGTTCTTC
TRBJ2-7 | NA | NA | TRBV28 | CASSGRYAQYF | TGTGCCAGCAGCGGTCGGTACGCGCAGTACTTC
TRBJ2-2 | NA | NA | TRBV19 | CASSIYGGADTGELFF | TGTGCCAGTAGTATCTATGGGGGCGCGGACACCGGGGAGCTGTTTTTT
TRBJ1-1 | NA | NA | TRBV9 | CASRGTGEAFF | TGTGCCAGCAGGGGAACGGGGGAGGCTTTCTTT
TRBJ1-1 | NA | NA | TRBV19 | CASISDRLNTEAFF | TGTGCCAGTATAAGTGACAGGCTGAACACTGAAGCTTTCTTT
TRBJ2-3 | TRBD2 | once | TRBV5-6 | CASSATSGTADTQYF | TGTGCCAGCAGCGCGACTAGCGGGACCGCAGATACGCAGTATTTT
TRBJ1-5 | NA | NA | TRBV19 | CASSGPGRNQPQHF | TGTGCCAGTAGTGGCCCAGGGAGGAATCAGCCCCAGCATTTT
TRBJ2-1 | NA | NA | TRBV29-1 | CSVKWGLYNEQFF | TGCAGCGTTAAATGGGGCCTCTACAATGAGCAGTTCTTC
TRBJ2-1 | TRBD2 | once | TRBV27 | CASSSRTSAYNEQFF | TGTGCCAGCAGTTCTCGGACTAGCGCCTACAATGAGCAGTTCTTC
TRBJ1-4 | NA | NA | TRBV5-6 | CASSFAGVNEKLFF | TGTGCCAGCAGCTTTGCAGGGGTTAACGAAAAACTGTTTTTT
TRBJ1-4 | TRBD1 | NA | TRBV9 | CASTPGQGYEKLFF | TGTGCCAGCACCCCGGGACAGGGGTATGAAAAACTGTTTTTT
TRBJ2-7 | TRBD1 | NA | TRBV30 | CAWSGDSQYEQYF | TGTGCCTGGAGTGGGGACAGCCAGTACGAGCAGTACTTC
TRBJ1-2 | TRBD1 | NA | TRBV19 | CASIRTGGNYGYTF | TGTGCTAGTATCCGGACAGGGGGTAACTATGGCTACACCTTC
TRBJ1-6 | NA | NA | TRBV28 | CASSLRDRNSPLHF | TGTGCCAGCAGTTTACGGGACCGGAATTCACCCCTCCACTTT
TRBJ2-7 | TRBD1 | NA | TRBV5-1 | CASQWDRDYEQYF | TGCGCCAGCCAGTGGGACAGGGACTACGAGCAGTACTTC
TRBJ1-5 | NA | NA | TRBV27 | CASSLRSGDNQPQHF | TGTGCCAGCAGTTTACGTTCAGGGGACAATCAGCCCCAGCATTTT
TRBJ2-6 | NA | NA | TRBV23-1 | CASSHHNPFVLTF | TGCGCCAGCAGTCACCATAACCCTTTCGTCCTGACTTTC
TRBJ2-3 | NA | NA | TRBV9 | CASRQTPGTTDTQYF | TGTGCCAGCAGGCAAACCCCCGGGACCACAGATACGCAGTATTTT
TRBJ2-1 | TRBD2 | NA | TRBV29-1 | CSVGGLAGVNEQFF | TGCAGCGTGGGCGGACTAGCGGGAGTCAATGAGCAGTTCTTC
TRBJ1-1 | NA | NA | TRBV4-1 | CASSQDFGRRAFF | TGCGCCAGCAGCCAAGATTTTGGAAGGAGGGCTTTCTTT
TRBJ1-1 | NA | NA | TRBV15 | CATSRTTGAEAFF | TGTGCCACCAGCAGAACCACGGGCGCTGAAGCTTTCTTT
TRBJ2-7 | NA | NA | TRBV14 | CASSQDRVHEQYF | TGTGCCAGCAGCCAAGACAGGGTCCACGAGCAGTACTTC
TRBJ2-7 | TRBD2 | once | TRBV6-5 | CASSTSGRINEQYF | TGTGCCAGCAGTACAAGCGGGAGGATAAACGAGCAGTACTTC
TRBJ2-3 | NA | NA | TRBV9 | CASSLSTDTQYF | TGTGCCAGCAGCTTATCCACAGATACGCAGTATTTT